What follows are 9 T cell receptor beta chains derived from one specimen sequenced in a study of blood T cell repertoires in COVID-19. Some clones are missing from TCRdb's copy, which holds only in-frame ones; the method was immunoSEQ multiplex PCR. The data contain approximately 150,000 clones, around 90% of them seen just once; the ten biggest clones take up 1.8%. The sample comprised peripheral blood. The receptors here all came from a man in his 70s with acute or convalescent COVID-19.

This chain joins TRBV19 and TRBJ2-1; D may be TRBD2 (6 bases). Trimming left V 1 base short and J 4 bases short, with 14 bases between. CDR3 size: 16 residues. The V gene's germline CDR1 is LNHDA and CDR2 SQIVND (reference sequence). In nucleotides, the CDR3 is TGTGCCAGTAGTATAGGGTCGGGAGAGGTTTACAATGAGCAGTTCTTC. Translating gives CASSIGSGEVYNEQFF. Variable domain in full (rest from reference TRBV19 and TRBJ2-1): DGGITQSPKYLFRKEGQNVTLSCEQNLNHDAMYWYRQDPGQGLRLIYYSQIVNDFQKGDIAEGYSVSREKKESFPLTVTSAQKNPTAFYLCASSIGSGEVYNEQFFGPGTRLTVL.

V and J are TRBV5-1 and TRBJ1-2; D is possibly TRBD1 (6 bases). The CDR3 totals 14 residues. The V gene lost 4 bases and the J gene lost 6 bases, with 16 bases spanning the gap. CDR1 SGHRS and CDR2 YFSETQ come from the germline V gene. CDR3 loop: CASSPWAGADGYTF. The DNA of the CDR3 is TGCGCCAGCAGCCCTTGGGCAGGGGCGGATGGCTACACCTTC.

In its sample, this clone was seen once. J is TRBJ1-2 and V is TRBV6-4, with unresolved D. Germline CDR1 MRHNA, CDR2 SNTAGT. CDR3 length: 12 residues. V was cut by 4 bases and J by 5 bases, with 8 bases left in between. CDR3 sequence: CASSGSSYGYTF. The CDR3 bases are TGTGCCAGCAGTGGCTCCAGTTATGGCTACACCTTC.

This sequence joins TRBV5-1 and TRBJ2-1, with D perhaps matching TRBD1 (5 bases). V was clipped by 2 bases and J by 4 bases, with 13 bases between them. Germline-derived CDR1 and CDR2 are SGHRS and YFSETQ. The CDR3 consists of 15 residues. The CDR3 DNA is TGCGCCAGCAGCTTTGATGGACAACCTTACAATGAGCAGTTCTTC. Translation: CASSFDGQPYNEQFF. Drawing the rest from reference TRBV5-1 and TRBJ2-1, the complete variable domain is KAGVTQTPRYLIKTRGQQVTLSCSPISGHRSVSWYQQTPGQGLQFLFEYFSETQRNKGNFPGRFSGRQFSNSRSEMNVSTLELGDSALYLCASSFDGQPYNEQFFGPGTRLTVL.

This clone was observed a few times. V is TRBV16 and J is TRBJ1-1; D not resolved. V lost 4 bases and J 6 bases, leaving 18 bases between the germline ends. The CDR3 extends over 15 amino acids. From germline, CDR1 is KGHSY and CDR2 FQNENV. CDR3 sequence: CASSPQAGPQSEAFF. CDR3 in DNA: TGTGCCAGCAGCCCCCAGGCGGGCCCCCAGTCTGAAGCTTTCTTT.

The chain uses TRBV6-2 or TRBV6-3 and TRBJ1-6; a possible D gene is TRBD1 (6 bases). There are 16 residues in the CDR3. Trimming took 6 bases from V and 7 from J, leaving 19 bases between them. From germline, CDR1 is MNHEY and CDR2 SVGEGT. The CDR3 nucleotides are TGTGCCAGCAGCCAGGGGTCGGGACTGATAAATTCACCCCTCCACTTT. Its protein is CASSQGSGLINSPLHF.

The CDR3 loop reads CATTDRETYEQYF. The CDR3 DNA reads TGTGCCACTACTGACAGGGAGACCTACGAGCAGTACTTC. V usage is TRBV19 and J usage is TRBJ2-7, with TRBD1 identical over 7 bases. The CDR3 has 13 residues. Germline CDR1 LNHDA, CDR2 SQIVND (reference sequence). V gave up 10 bases and J gave up 2 bases; unmatched junction bases: 8.

This rearrangement joins TRBV30 to TRBJ2-3; TRBD2 agrees at 8 bases. The trim removed 1 base at V and 5 bases at J, leaving 5 bases unmatched. The CDR3 has 14 amino acids. Germline V gene lookup returns CDR1 GTSNPN and CDR2 SVGIG (reference sequence). This chain's CDR3 is CAWSAGAGGDTQYF. CDR3 nucleotide sequence: TGTGCCTGGAGTGCGGGTGCGGGGGGAGATACGCAGTATTTT.

The rearrangement links TRBV19 to TRBJ1-1, with TRBD1 matching 8 bases. Germline loops: CDR1 LNHDA, CDR2 SQIVND (reference sequence). V was clipped by 2 bases and J by 6 bases; unmatched bases: 8. The CDR3 loop spans 15 amino acids. CDR3 DNA sequence: TGTGCCAGTAGTATACCCGGACAGGGCAAACCTGAAGCTTTCTTT. Protein: CASSIPGQGKPEAFF.